This T cell receptor beta chain is from a study of blood T cell repertoires in COVID-19. The repertoire was sequenced with immunoSEQ multiplex PCR; TCRdb's copy has only in-frame clones and lacks some. There are hundreds of thousands of clones in the sample; about 88% occur only once, and about 1.6% lies in the top ten. The germline gives CDR1 MDHEN, CDR2 SYDVKM. Trimming stripped 6 bases from V and 1 base from J, with 15 bases between. The CDR3 extends over 15 amino acids. This TCR derives from a woman aged 45 to 65 who had recovered from COVID-19. The chain uses TRBV28 and TRBJ1-1, with unresolved D. The sample was PBMCs or T cells enriched from blood (not recorded which). The DNA of the CDR3 is TGTGCCAGCAGAAGGCAGCCTGGCGGGAACACTGAAGCTTTCTTT. Residues: CASRRQPGGNTEAFF.